This TCR beta chain came from a study of OX40 agonist ivuxolimab in advanced cancers. Trimming stripped 7 bases from V and 5 bases from J, with 17 bases between. The germline V gene has CDR1 LNHDA and CDR2 SQIVND (reference sequence). The CDR3 is 15 residues long. This clone is classed as medium-sized. Measured with immunoSEQ multiplex PCR; TCRdb has only the in-frame clones, and not every one. The data hold approximately 49,000 clones, with about 85% observed a single time. The receptor comes from an adult with an advanced solid tumor such as melanoma, head and neck, liver or kidney cancer. This chain links TRBV19 with TRBJ1-4, with a tentative D call TRBD1 (6 bases). The material sequenced was CD4+ or CD8+ T cells sorted from blood, taken in a trial of the OX40 agonist ivuxolimab. This CDR3 reads CASTDLGGLNEKLFF. In nucleotides, the CDR3 is TGTGCCAGTACCGACCTGGGGGGGCTAAATGAAAAACTGTTTTTT.